The 27 T cell receptor beta chains below come from one sample, sequenced in a study of Ad26.COV2.S vaccination and SARS-CoV-2 variants. Profiled with immunoSEQ multiplex PCR; TCRdb holds only in-frame clones, not every one. This sample has about half a million clones, with roughly nine tenths found just once. The treatment here: roughly 19 received Ad26.COV2.S at low or high dose, single or two shots; roughly five received placebo; per-sample allocation not given. Each sample was drawn 63 days after the first injection (of vaccine or placebo). The material sequenced was peripheral blood, taken in a trial of Ad26.COV2.S vaccine versus placebo. The source of these receptors is a person aged 18-65 years who received the Ad26.COV2.S COVID-19 vaccine or a placebo.

The chain has TRBV18 and TRBJ2-7, with TRBD1 as a possible D gene (5 bases). The CDR3 loop spans 13 amino acids. V lost 2 bases to trimming and J lost 1 base, with 6 bases between them. Germline CDR1 and CDR2: KGHSH and LQKENI. The CDR3: CASSPGASYEQYF. The CDR3 coding sequence is TGTGCCAGCTCACCAGGGGCTTCCTACGAGCAGTACTTC.

The V and J genes are TRBV14 and TRBJ2-1; D remains unclear. V was trimmed by 1 base and J by 7 bases, leaving 14 bases between them. CDR3 length: 15 residues. CDR1 SGHDN and CDR2 FVKESK come from the germline V gene. The CDR3 region is CASSQGLVSWNEQFF. DNA for the CDR3: TGTGCCAGCAGCCAAGGCCTAGTGTCTTGGAATGAGCAGTTCTTC. Supplemented by reference TRBV14 and TRBJ2-1, the full variable domain reads EAGVTQFPSHSVIEKGQTVTLRCDPISGHDNLYWYRRVMGKEIKFLLHFVKESKQDESGMPNNRFLAERTGGTYSTLKVQPAELEDSGVYFCASSQGLVSWNEQFFGPGTRLTVL.

The V call is TRBV13, the J call TRBJ1-3; D is undetermined. Trimming took 5 bases from V and 4 from J, leaving 9 bases between them. This CDR3 region has 13 residues. Per germline, CDR1 PRHDT and CDR2 FYEKMQ (reference sequence). CDR3 sequence reads: CASSEVFGNTIYF. In DNA, the CDR3 is TGTGCCAGCAGCGAAGTGTTCGGAAACACCATATATTTT.

V is TRBV7-6 and J is TRBJ1-1; TRBD1 might be the D (6 bases). The V gene's germline CDR1 is SGHVS and CDR2 FNYEAQ. The ends were cut back, 3 bases at V and 3 bases at J, with 14 bases in the middle. The CDR3 runs to 15 residues. The chain's CDR3 is CASSFWRGDHTEAFF. CDR3 DNA: TGTGCCAGCAGCTTTTGGAGGGGGGACCACACTGAAGCTTTCTTT.

The rearrangement uses TRBV18 and TRBJ1-6; TRBD1 agrees at 7 bases. This CDR3 region has 15 residues. V lost 2 bases, J lost 5 bases, and 3 bases stayed unmatched. CDR1 and CDR2 (germline): KGHSH, LQKENI. The CDR3 spells CASSPMGQNNSPLHF. In DNA form, the CDR3 reads TGTGCCAGCTCACCAATGGGACAGAATAATTCACCCCTCCACTTT.

The chain carries TRBV29-1 and TRBJ1-2, with 10 bases matching TRBD1. The CDR3 length is 13 residues. CDR1 and CDR2 (germline): SQVTM, ANQGSEA. J lost 6 bases, V lost 7 bases, and 8 bases had no gene match. CDR3 nucleotide sequence: TGCAGCGACGGGGACAGGGGAAACGATGGCTACACCTTC. The encoded protein is CSDGDRGNDGYTF.

J is TRBJ1-2 and V is TRBV28; tentative D call: TRBD1 (5 bases). The CDR3 loop spans 14 amino acids. From germline, CDR1 is MDHEN and CDR2 SYDVKM. V was pared by 3 bases and J by 3 bases, with 11 bases between. The CDR3, as DNA: TGTGCCAGCAGTTTTGGGGGGAAAGACTATGGCTACACCTTC. Translated: CASSFGGKDYGYTF.

The genes are TRBV18 and TRBJ2-3, with 10 nucleotides matching TRBD2. Germline V gives CDR1 KGHSH, CDR2 LQKENI. V lost 7 bases and J lost 3; bases outside the gene matches: 7. This CDR3 is 15 amino acids long. CDR3 amino acids: CASCQSGRGTDTQYF. Written as DNA, the CDR3 is TGTGCCAGCTGCCAGAGCGGGAGGGGAACAGATACGCAGTATTTT.

The chain is built from TRBV6-2 or TRBV6-3 and TRBJ2-3; D uncertain. The CDR3 loop spans 15 amino acids. With 5 bases removed from V and 1 base from J, the gap between germline ends came to 13 bases. Germline lookup yields CDR1 MNHEY and CDR2 SVGEGT. The CDR3 spells CASSTTKAGTDTQYF. In DNA, the CDR3 is TGTGCCAGCAGTACCACGAAGGCGGGCACAGATACGCAGTATTTT.

This clone was observed once. The chain is built from TRBV18 and TRBJ1-2; TRBD1 agrees at 9 bases. Looked up from germline, CDR1 is KGHSH and CDR2 is LQKENI. J gave up 0 bases and V 0 bases, and 5 bases lay outside the gene matches. The CDR3 is made up of 17 amino acids. Here the CDR3 DNA reads TGTGCCAGCTCACCACCGGGGACAGGGCCCGCTAACTATGGCTACACCTTC. Translated: CASSPPGTGPANYGYTF.

The chain links TRBV30 to TRBJ1-6, with TRBD1 as a possible D gene (5 bases). Deletions cut 4 bases from V and 11 bases from J, with 15 bases between. The CDR3 extends over 13 amino acids. Germline CDR1 reads GTSNPN; CDR2 reads SVGIG (reference sequence). The CDR3 region has the DNA TGTGCCTGGAAAGAACGGGAAGGGGCACCCCTCCACTTT. This sequence encodes CAWKEREGAPLHF. The full variable domain, in which reference TRBV30 and TRBJ1-6 provide the parts outside the CDR3, is SQTIHQWPATLVQPVGSPLSLECTVEGTSNPNLYWYRQAAGRGLQLLFYSVGIGQISSEVPQNLSASRPQDRQFILSSKKLLLSDSGFYLCAWKEREGAPLHFGNGTRLTVT.

J is TRBJ2-5 and V is TRBV3-1 (or the pseudogene TRBV3-2); 7 bases fit TRBD2. The CDR3 extends over 14 amino acids. CDR1 LGHDT and CDR2 YNNKEL come from the germline V gene (reference sequence). The ends lost 1 base at V and 6 bases at J; junction bases unmatched: 5. CDR3 sequence reads: CASSQVSGRKTQYF. The CDR3 DNA follows: TGTGCCAGCAGCCAAGTGTCCGGGAGGAAGACCCAGTACTTC.

This CDR3 reads CASSRDKANYGYTF. Written as DNA, the CDR3 is TGTGCCAGCAGCAGGGACAAAGCTAACTATGGCTACACCTTC. The V and J genes are TRBV6-5 and TRBJ1-2; TRBD1 is a possible D gene (6 bases). The CDR3 contains 14 residues. Trimming shortened V by 6 bases and J by 0 bases, and 11 bases separated the two germline ends. The germline V gene encodes CDR1 MNHEY and CDR2 SVGAGI.

V is TRBV18 and J is TRBJ1-2, with 12 positions matching TRBD1. The CDR3 runs 13 residues. Germline assignment: CDR1 KGHSH and CDR2 LQKENI. The trim removed 6 bases at V and 8 bases at J, leaving 4 bases unmatched. The CDR3 nucleotides read TGTGCCAGCTCGGGACAGGGGGCGAAGGGCTACACCTTC. It specifies CASSGQGAKGYTF.

This clone has just one count. This rearrangement joins TRBV7-6 to TRBJ2-2; 12 bases align to TRBD2. After removal of 5 bases from V and 4 bases from J, the junction contained 2 bases not matched to a gene. Germline V gene sequence: CDR1 SGHVS, CDR2 FNYEAQ. The CDR3 consists of 15 residues. The CDR3 bases are TGTGCCAGCAGCCTGACTAGCGGGGGCACCGGGGAGCTGTTTTTT. Translation: CASSLTSGGTGELFF.

The chain joins TRBV7-3 to TRBJ2-2, with D unclear. This CDR3 contains 12 residues. Germline-derived CDR1 and CDR2 are SGHTA and FQGTGA. Trimming removed 4 bases from V and 6 bases from J, with 6 bases in between. The CDR3 region is CASSSPPGELFF. CDR3 bases: TGTGCCAGCAGCTCCCCCCCCGGGGAGCTGTTTTTT.

V gene TRBV7-9 combines with J gene TRBJ1-2; weak D call: TRBD1 (5 bases). The CDR3 totals 15 residues. V lost 5 bases, J lost 3 bases, and 16 bases lay in between. From germline, CDR1 is SEHNR and CDR2 FQNEAQ (reference sequence). CDR3 sequence (DNA): TGTGCCAGCAGCGGTCAAGGGGCACTTGACTATGGCTACACCTTC. As protein: CASSGQGALDYGYTF.

V usage is TRBV29-1 and J usage is TRBJ2-2; the D gene is possibly TRBD1 (6 bases). The CDR3 totals 14 residues. Per the germline V gene, CDR1 is SQVTM and CDR2 is ANQGSEA. The ends were cut back, 4 bases at V and 6 bases at J, with 15 bases in the middle. The CDR3 is CSVVRGGIPGELFF. The CDR3 DNA reads TGCAGCGTTGTGAGAGGGGGAATCCCCGGGGAGCTGTTTTTT.

V gene TRBV3-1 (or the pseudogene TRBV3-2) combines with J gene TRBJ1-5, with TRBD1 matching over 8 bases. Germline V lookup: CDR1 LGHDT, CDR2 YNNKEL (reference sequence). Unmatched junction bases numbered 9, after V lost 4 bases and J lost 1 base. This CDR3 has 17 residues. As DNA, the CDR3 is TGTGCCAGCAGCCTCAGGGGGCCCAGGCGCAGCAATCAGCCCCAGCATTTT. Amino acids: CASSLRGPRRSNQPQHF.

This CDR3 reads CASSSQDRNTDTQYF. In nucleotides, the CDR3 is TGTGCCAGCAGCTCGCAGGACAGAAACACAGATACGCAGTATTTT. This sequence joins TRBV7-9 and TRBJ2-3; D is perhaps TRBD1 (6 bases). The germline V and J ends were trimmed by 4 bases and 2 bases, with 13 bases remaining between them. The CDR3 covers 15 residues. CDR1 and CDR2 (germline): SEHNR, FQNEAQ (reference sequence). The entire variable domain, with the rest obtained from reference TRBV7-9 and TRBJ2-3, is as follows: DTGVSQNPRHKITKRGQNVTFRCDPISEHNRLYWYRQTLGQGPEFLTYFQNEAQLEKSRLLSDRFSAERPKGSFSTLEIQRTEQGDSAMYLCASSSQDRNTDTQYFGPGTRLTVL.

The chain employs TRBV9 and TRBJ2-1; 10 bases line up with TRBD2. The CDR3 has 18 residues. Per the germline V gene, CDR1 is SGDLS and CDR2 is YYNGEE. V lost 2 bases, J lost 0 bases, and 8 bases stayed unmatched. Written as DNA, the CDR3 is TGTGCCAGCAGCGTTAGCGGGGGGCTCATCAGCTCCTACAATGAGCAGTTCTTC. It specifies CASSVSGGLISSYNEQFF. The complete variable domain, with remaining parts taken from reference TRBV9 and TRBJ2-1, reads DSGVTQTPKHLITATGQRVTLRCSPRSGDLSVYWYQQSLDQGLQFLIQYYNGEERAKGNILERFSAQQFPDLHSELNLSSLELGDSALYFCASSVSGGLISSYNEQFFGPGTRLTVL.

The chain uses TRBV5-1 and TRBJ2-7, with D uncertain. The CDR3 runs 14 residues. From germline, CDR1 is SGHRS and CDR2 YFSETQ. Trimming cost V 3 bases and J 3 bases, with 13 bases left between them. The CDR3 reads CASSSDGQVYEQYF. DNA of the CDR3: TGCGCCAGCAGCTCGGACGGCCAGGTCTACGAGCAGTACTTC.

DNA for the CDR3: TGCGCCAGCAGCGAAGGAACGCCCTACGAGCAGTACTTC. It translates to CASSEGTPYEQYF. The chain uses TRBV5-1 and TRBJ2-7; D ambiguous. CDR1 and CDR2 from the germline V gene are SGHRS and YFSETQ. The CDR3 is 13 residues long. Trimming removed 4 bases from V and 2 bases from J, with 10 bases in between.

The chain carries TRBV27 and TRBJ2-3; D gene uncertain. The CDR3 covers 11 residues. Germline assignment: CDR1 MNHEY and CDR2 SMNVEV (reference sequence). The ends were cut back, 3 bases at V and 6 bases at J, with 4 bases in the middle. The CDR3 region is CASSFGDTQYF. In DNA form, the CDR3 reads TGTGCCAGCAGTTTTGGGGATACGCAGTATTTT.

The rearrangement joins TRBV5-4 to TRBJ1-4; D unresolved. This CDR3 is 15 amino acids long. Between the trimmed V and J ends, which lost 0 bases and 5 bases, there was a span of 11 bases. Germline V lookup: CDR1 SGHNT, CDR2 YYREEE (reference sequence). The CDR3 DNA reads as TGTGCCAGCAGCTTGGGGTTAGCGAGGAATGAAAAACTGTTTTTT. Protein product: CASSLGLARNEKLFF.

The V gene is TRBV5-8, the J gene TRBJ1-3; D gene uncertain. Per germline, CDR1 SGHTS and CDR2 YDEGEE. The CDR3 loop spans 16 amino acids. V shed 1 base and J shed 1 base, with 12 bases lying between them. CDR3 bases: TGTGCCAGCAGCTTGTTCGCCAGAAATTCTGGAAACACCATATATTTT. Protein product: CASSLFARNSGNTIYF.

The chain is built from TRBV11-2 and TRBJ1-2; no firm D call. Germline V gene lookup returns CDR1 SGHAT and CDR2 FQNNGV. This CDR3 is 13 amino acids long. Trimming removed 5 bases at V and 4 bases at J, with 11 bases between. The CDR3 DNA follows: TGTGCCAGCAGCCCTGCGGGTAGCTATGGCTACACCTTC. This translates into CASSPAGSYGYTF.